By its share, the clone carrying this TCR beta chain is medium-sized (0.01 to 0.1%). Its antigen is not known. The data derive from a study of T cell responses to AZD1222 COVID-19 vaccine. Germline V gene sequence: CDR1 MNHEY, CDR2 SVGAGI. There are 15 residues in the CDR3. The V segment lost 0 bases and the J segment 4 bases; nucleotides outside the gene matches: 5. Only in-frame clones appear in the TCRdb table, and some are missing; sequencing was by immunoSEQ multiplex PCR. The sample includes 95,000 to 110,000 clones, 91% of them seen just once. Study results and limitations: The study identified only a handful of AZD1222 recipients as seropositive at baseline.

This receptor was identified in an adult in good health. This specimen consisted of peripheral blood, obtained on day 0 of AZD1222 vaccination. J is TRBJ1-2 and V is TRBV6-5; 7 nucleotides agree with TRBD1. The CDR3 sequence is CASSYSDRRLYGYTF. The CDR3 DNA is TGTGCCAGCAGTTACTCGGACAGGAGACTCTATGGCTACACCTTC.